This T cell receptor beta chain was profiled in a study of PD-1 blockade in classical Hodgkin lymphoma. Whole-study results and caveats: Some patients began nivolumab under 1 year after ASCT. These patients were excluded from later analyses. Newly diagnosed and completely responding patients shared comparable baseline diversity.

Here immunoSEQ multiplex PCR was the method, and the copy in TCRdb shows in-frame clones only, minus some. The data contain 16,000 or so clones, roughly 82% of them singletons. V dropped 4 bases and J dropped 6; count of bases not matched to a gene: 8. Germline V gene data show CDR1 as MGHRA and CDR2 as YSYEKL. The CDR3 has 15 amino acids. This clone was counted a single time. Its antigen is unidentified. Every patient was affected by relapse after autologous stem cell transplantation, while exposure to brentuximab vedotin was not uniform. The chain has TRBV4-1 and TRBJ1-2; the match to TRBD1 covers 10 bases. The receptor was derived from a human donor with classical Hodgkin lymphoma. This specimen consisted of peripheral blood mononuclear cells (PBMCs), obtained before the second cycle of nivolumab. The CDR3 coding sequence is TGCGCCAGCAGCCTTGGATGGACAGGGGGGGATGGCTACACCTTC. Translated, it gives CASSLGWTGGDGYTF.